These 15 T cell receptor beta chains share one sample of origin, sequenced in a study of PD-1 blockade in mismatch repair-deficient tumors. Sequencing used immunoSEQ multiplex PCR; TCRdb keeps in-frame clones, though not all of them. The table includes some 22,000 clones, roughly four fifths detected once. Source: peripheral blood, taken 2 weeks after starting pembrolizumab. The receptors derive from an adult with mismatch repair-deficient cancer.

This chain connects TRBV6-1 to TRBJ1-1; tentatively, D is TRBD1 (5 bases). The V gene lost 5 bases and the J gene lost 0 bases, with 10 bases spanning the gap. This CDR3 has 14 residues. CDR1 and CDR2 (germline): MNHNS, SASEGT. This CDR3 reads CASSPTAVNTEAFF. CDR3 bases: TGTGCCAGCAGTCCGACAGCGGTGAACACTGAAGCTTTCTTT.

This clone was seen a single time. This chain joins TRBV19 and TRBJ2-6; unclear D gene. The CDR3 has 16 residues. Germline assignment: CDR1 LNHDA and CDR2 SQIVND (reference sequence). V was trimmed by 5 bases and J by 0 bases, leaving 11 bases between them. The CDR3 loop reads CASSPTVFSGANVLTF. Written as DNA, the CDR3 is TGTGCCAGTAGTCCCACAGTATTCTCTGGGGCCAACGTCCTGACTTTC.

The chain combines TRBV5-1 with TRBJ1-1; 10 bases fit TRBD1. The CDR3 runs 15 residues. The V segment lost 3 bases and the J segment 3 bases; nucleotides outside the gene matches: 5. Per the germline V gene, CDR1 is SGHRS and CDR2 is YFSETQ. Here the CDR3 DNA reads TGCGCCAGCAGCTGGGGGACAGGGGTTCACACTGAAGCTTTCTTT. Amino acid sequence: CASSWGTGVHTEAFF.

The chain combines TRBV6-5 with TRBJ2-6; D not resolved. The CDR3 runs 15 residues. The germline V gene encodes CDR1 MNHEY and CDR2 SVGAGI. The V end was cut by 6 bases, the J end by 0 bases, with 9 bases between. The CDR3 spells CASSLTASGANVLTF. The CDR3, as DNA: TGTGCCAGCAGCCTAACAGCCTCTGGGGCCAACGTCCTGACTTTC.

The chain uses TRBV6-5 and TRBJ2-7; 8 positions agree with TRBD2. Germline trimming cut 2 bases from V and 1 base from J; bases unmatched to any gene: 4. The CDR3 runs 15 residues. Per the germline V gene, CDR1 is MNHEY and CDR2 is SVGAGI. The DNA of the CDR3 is TGTGCCAGCAGTTACACTAGCGGAACTTCCTACGAGCAGTACTTC. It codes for CASSYTSGTSYEQYF.

The DNA of the CDR3 is TGTGCCAGCAGGCAGCGGGAGGGGGCAGATACGCAGTATTTT. Its translation is CASRQREGADTQYF. The chain employs TRBV7-9 and TRBJ2-3; 10 bases line up with TRBD2. The CDR3 extends over 14 amino acids. V trimming: 6 bases; J trimming: 4 bases; junction bases outside the gene matches: 4. Looked up from germline, CDR1 is SEHNR and CDR2 is FQNEAQ (reference sequence).

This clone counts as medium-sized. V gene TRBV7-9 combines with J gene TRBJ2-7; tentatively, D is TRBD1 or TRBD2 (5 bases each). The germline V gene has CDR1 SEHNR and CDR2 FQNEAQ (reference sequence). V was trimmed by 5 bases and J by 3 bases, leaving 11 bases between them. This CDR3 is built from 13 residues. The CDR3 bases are TGTGCCAGCAGCCACGGGACGGACTACGAGCAGTACTTC. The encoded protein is CASSHGTDYEQYF.

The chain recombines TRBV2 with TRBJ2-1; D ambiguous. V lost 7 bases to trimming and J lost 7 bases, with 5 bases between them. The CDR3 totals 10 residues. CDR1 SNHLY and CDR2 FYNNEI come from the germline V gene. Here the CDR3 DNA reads TGTGCCAGCATTCGGAATGAGCAGTTCTTC. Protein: CASIRNEQFF. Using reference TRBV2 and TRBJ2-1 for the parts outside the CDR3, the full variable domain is EPEVTQTPSHQVTQMGQEVILRCVPISNHLYFYWYRQILGQKVEFLVSFYNNEISEKSEIFDDQFSVERPDGSNFTLKIRSTKLEDSAMYFCASIRNEQFFGPGTRLTVL.

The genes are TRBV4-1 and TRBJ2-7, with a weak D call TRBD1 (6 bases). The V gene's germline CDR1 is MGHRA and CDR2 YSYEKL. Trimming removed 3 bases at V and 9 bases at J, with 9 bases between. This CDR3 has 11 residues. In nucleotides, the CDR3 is TGCGCCAGCAGCCAGGGGGCAGGGCAGTACTTC. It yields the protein CASSQGAGQYF.

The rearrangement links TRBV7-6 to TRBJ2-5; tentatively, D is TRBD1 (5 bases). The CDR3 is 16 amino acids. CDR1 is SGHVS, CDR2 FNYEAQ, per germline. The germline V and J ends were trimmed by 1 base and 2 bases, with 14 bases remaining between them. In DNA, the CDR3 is TGTGCCAGCAGCTTAGATTTCACAGGCCTTCAAGAGACCCAGTACTTC. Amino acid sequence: CASSLDFTGLQETQYF.

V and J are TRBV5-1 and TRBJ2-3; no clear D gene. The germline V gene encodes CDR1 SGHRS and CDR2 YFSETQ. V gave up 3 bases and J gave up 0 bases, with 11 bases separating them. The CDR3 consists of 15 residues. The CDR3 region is CASSYLGQSTDTQYF. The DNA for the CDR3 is TGCGCCAGCAGCTACCTGGGTCAGAGCACAGATACGCAGTATTTT.

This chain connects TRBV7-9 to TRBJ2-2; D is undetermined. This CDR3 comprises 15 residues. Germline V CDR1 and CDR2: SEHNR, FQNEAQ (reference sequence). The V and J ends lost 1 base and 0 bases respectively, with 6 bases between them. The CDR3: CASSLEGTNTGELFF. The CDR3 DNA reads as TGTGCCAGCAGCTTAGAGGGAACGAACACCGGGGAGCTGTTTTTT.

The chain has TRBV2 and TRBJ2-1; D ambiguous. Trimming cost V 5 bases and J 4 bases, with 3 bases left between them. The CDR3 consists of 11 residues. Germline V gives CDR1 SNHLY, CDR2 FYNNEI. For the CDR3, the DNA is TGTGCCAGCAGTCGATACAATGAGCAGTTCTTC. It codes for CASSRYNEQFF.

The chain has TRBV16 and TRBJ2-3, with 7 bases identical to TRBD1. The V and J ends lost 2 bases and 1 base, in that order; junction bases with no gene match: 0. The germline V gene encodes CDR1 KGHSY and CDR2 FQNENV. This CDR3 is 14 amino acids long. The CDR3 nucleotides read TGTGCCAGCAGCCAACAGGGGGGCACAGATACGCAGTATTTT. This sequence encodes CASSQQGGTDTQYF.

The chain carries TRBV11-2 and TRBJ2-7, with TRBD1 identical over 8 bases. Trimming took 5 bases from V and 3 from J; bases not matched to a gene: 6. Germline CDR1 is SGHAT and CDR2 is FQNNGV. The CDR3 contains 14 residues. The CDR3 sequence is CASSAGTGGYEQYF. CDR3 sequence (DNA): TGTGCCAGCAGCGCCGGAACAGGGGGCTACGAGCAGTACTTC.